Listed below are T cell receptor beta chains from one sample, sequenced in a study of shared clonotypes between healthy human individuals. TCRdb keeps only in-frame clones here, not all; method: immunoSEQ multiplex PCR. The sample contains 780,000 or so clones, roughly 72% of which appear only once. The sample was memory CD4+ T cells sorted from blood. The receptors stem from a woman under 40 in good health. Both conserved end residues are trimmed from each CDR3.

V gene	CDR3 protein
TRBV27	ASSTTNYGYT
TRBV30	AWRRGLDQPQH
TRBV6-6	ASSWDITTEAF
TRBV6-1	ASRQHKTQY
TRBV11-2	ASSPRGHSGNTIY
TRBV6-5	ASSYSGLVNEQF
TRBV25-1	ASSEALAGNYEQY
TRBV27	ASSSWTGGQPQH
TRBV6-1	ASRAGLAAYNEQF
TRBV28	ASSLAENIQY
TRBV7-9	ASSLGRQGAVEQY
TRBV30	AWRLGEKLF
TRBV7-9	ASSLRLTSGHNEQF
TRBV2	ASRARDWEQY
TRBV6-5	ASSLKGGSPYEQY
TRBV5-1	ASSLPEQAGANVLT
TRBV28	ASSLLAGGPYEQF
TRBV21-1	ASSKNSAPPRRPGYT
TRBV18	ASSPANTGELF
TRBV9	ASSVSEGLATQY
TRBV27	ASSLGQGGDTQY
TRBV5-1	ASKSLERSNTEAF
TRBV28	ASSMQYASNYGYT
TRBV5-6	ASSLVGDRQPQH
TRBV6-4	ASSDSGTSKQF